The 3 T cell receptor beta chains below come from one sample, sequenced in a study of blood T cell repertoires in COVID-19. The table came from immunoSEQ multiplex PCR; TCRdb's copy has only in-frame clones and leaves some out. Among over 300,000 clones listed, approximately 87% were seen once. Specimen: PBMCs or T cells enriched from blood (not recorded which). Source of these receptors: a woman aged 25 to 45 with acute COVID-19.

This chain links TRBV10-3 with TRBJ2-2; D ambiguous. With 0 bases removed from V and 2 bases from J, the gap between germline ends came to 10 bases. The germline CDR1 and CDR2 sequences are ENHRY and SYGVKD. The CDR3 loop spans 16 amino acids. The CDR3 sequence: CAISESKKTNTGELFF. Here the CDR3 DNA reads TGTGCCATCAGTGAGTCGAAGAAGACTAACACCGGGGAGCTGTTTTTT.

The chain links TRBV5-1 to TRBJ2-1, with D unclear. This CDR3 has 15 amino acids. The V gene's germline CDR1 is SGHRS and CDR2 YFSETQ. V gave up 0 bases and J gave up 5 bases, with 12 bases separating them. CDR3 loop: CASSLGPVSNNEQFF. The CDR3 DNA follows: TGCGCCAGCAGCTTGGGTCCGGTTTCCAACAATGAGCAGTTCTTC.

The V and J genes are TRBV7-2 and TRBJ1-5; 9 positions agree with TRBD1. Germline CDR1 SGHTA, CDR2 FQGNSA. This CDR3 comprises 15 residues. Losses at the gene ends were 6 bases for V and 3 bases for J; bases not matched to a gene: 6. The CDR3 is CASSSGTGPNQPQHF. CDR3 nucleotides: TGTGCCAGCAGTTCCGGGACAGGGCCCAATCAGCCCCAGCATTTT.